This section outlines one TCR beta chain sequence together with its context. These data come from a study of blood T cell repertoires in COVID-19. Sequencing used immunoSEQ multiplex PCR; TCRdb keeps in-frame clones, though not all of them. The sample yields tens of thousands of clones, 75% to 80% seen once. Sequenced: peripheral blood. The sequence derives from an older man with COVID-19, enrolled during active disease.

The DNA of the CDR3 is TGTGCCAGCTCACCAACGACACAGGTTACTCAATATGGCTACACCTTC. It yields the protein CASSPTTQVTQYGYTF. The rearrangement joins TRBV18 to TRBJ1-2, with D maybe TRBD1 (5 bases). This CDR3 contains 16 residues. Germline CDR1 reads KGHSH; CDR2 reads LQKENI. V lost 2 bases, J lost 5 bases, and 18 bases lay in between. Combining the CDR3 with reference TRBV18 and TRBJ1-2 gives the whole variable domain NAGVMQNPRHLVRRRGQEARLRCSPMKGHSHVYWYRQLPEEGLKFMVYLQKENIIDESGMPKERFSAEFPKEGPSILRIQQVVRGDSAAYFCASSPTTQVTQYGYTFGSGTRLTVV.